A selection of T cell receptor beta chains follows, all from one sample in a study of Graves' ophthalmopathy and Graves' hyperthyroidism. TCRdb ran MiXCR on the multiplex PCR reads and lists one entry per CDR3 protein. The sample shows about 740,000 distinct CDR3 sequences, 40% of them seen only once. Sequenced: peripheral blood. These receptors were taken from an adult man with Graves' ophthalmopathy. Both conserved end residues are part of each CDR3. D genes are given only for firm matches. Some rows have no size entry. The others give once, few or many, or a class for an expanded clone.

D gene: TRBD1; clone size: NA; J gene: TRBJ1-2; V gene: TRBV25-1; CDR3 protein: CASSSDRGANYGYTF; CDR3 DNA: TGTGCCAGCTCATCCGACAGGGGGGCGAACTATGGCTACACCTTC
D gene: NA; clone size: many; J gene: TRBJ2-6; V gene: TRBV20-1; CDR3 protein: CSARGGSGANVLTF; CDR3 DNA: TGCAGTGCTAGAGGTGGATCTGGGGCCAACGTCCTGACTTTC
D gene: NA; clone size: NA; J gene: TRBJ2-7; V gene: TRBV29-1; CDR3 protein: CSSSPYAAHEQYF; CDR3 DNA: TGCAGCAGTTCCCCTTATGCGGCCCACGAGCAGTACTTC
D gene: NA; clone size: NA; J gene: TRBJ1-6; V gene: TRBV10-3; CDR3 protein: CAISGTAGDSPLHF; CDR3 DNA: TGTGCCATCAGTGGGACAGCCGGGGATTCACCCCTCCACTTT
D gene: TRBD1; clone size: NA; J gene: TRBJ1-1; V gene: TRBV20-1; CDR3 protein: CNALGGTGTEAFF; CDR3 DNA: TGCAATGCCCTAGGGGGGACAGGCACTGAAGCTTTCTTT
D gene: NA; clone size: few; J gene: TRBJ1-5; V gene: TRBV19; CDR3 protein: CASSQGLFVDQPQHF; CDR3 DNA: TGTGCCAGTAGCCAAGGGCTTTTTGTCGATCAGCCCCAGCATTTT
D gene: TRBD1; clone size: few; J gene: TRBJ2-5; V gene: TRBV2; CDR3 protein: CASRSDRRQETQYF; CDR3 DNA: TGTGCCAGCAGATCGGACAGGCGTCAAGAGACCCAGTACTTC
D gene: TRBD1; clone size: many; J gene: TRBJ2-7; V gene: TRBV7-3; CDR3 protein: CASSSQPGQGYEQYF; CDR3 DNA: TGTGCCAGCAGCTCACAGCCGGGACAGGGCTACGAGCAGTACTTC
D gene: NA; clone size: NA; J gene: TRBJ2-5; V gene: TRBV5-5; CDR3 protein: CASSLEASPRAGETQYF; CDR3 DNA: TGTGCCAGCAGCTTGGAGGCCAGCCCGAGGGCTGGGGAGACCCAGTACTTC
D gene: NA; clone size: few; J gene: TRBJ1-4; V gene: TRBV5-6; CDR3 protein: CASSLEGGEKLFF; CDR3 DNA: TGTGCCAGCAGCTTGGAGGGGGGGGAAAAACTGTTTTTT
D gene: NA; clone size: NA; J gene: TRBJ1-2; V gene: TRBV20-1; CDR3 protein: CSVIGRGGDLYGYTF; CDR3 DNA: TGCAGTGTCATCGGCCGGGGGGGCGACCTCTATGGCTACACCTTC
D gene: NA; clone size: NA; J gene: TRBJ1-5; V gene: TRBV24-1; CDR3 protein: CATSAKTGLQPQHF; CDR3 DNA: TGTGCCACCAGTGCCAAGACAGGACTTCAGCCCCAGCATTTT
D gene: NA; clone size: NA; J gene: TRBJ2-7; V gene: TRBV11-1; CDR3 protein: CASGVASYEQYF; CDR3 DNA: TGTGCCAGCGGGGTAGCGTCCTACGAGCAGTACTTC
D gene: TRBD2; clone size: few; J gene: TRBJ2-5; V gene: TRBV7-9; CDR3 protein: CASSQPRGGGKTQYF; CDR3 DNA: TGCGCCAGCAGCCAACCTCGGGGGGGCGGGAAGACCCAGTACTTC
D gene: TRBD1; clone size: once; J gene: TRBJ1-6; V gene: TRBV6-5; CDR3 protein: CASRVGTGDNSPLHF; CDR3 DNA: TGTGCCAGCAGGGTCGGGACAGGCGATAATTCACCCCTCCACTTT
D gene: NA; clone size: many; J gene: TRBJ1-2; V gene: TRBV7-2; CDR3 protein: CASSLLGRRIFYGYTF; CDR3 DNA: TGTGCCAGCAGCTTATTGGGGCGCCGGATCTTCTATGGCTACACCTTC
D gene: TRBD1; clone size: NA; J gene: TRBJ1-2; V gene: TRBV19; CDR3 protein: CASSQPDRGLLFGYTF; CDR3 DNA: TGTGCCAGTAGTCAACCGGACAGGGGGCTTCTGTTTGGCTACACCTTC
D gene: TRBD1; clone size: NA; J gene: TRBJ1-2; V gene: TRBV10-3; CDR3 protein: CARIFRRDSFDYGYTF; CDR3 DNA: TGTGCCAGGATTTTTCGGAGGGACAGCTTCGACTATGGCTACACCTTC
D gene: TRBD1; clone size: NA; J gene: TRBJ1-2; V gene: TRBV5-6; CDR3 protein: CASSLRDRAGYTF; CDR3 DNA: TGTGCCAGCAGCTTGAGGGACAGGGCTGGCTACACCTTC
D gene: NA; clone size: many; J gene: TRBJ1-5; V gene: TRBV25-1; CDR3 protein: CASSEDNSNQPQHF; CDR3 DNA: TGTGCCAGCAGTGAAGATAATAGCAATCAGCCCCAGCATTTT
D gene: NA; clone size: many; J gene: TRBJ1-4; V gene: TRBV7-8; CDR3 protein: CASSLGGGGKLFF; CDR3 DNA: TGTGCCAGCAGCTTAGGTGGAGGTGGAAAACTGTTTTTT
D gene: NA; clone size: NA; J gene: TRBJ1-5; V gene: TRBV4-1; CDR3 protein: CASSQDWTGDSNQPQHF; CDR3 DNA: TGCGCCAGCAGCCAAGATTGGACGGGTGATAGCAATCAGCCCCAGCATTTT
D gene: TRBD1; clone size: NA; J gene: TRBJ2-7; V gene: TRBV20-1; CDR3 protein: CRARGGQGREQYF; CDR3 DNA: TGCAGGGCTAGGGGGGGACAGGGGAGAGAGCAGTACTTC
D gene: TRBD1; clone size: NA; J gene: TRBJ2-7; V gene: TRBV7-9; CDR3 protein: CASSQQGVGEQYF; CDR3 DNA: TGTGCCAGCAGCCAACAGGGGGTAGGAGAGCAGTACTTC
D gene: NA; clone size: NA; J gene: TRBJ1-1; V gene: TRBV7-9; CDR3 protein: CASSPDRGARTEAFF; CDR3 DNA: TGTGCCAGCAGCCCCGATCGGGGGGCGCGGACTGAAGCTTTCTTT
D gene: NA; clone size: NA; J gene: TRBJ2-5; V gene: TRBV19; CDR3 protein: CASSIDGNQETQYF; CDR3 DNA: TGTGCCAGTAGTATAGACGGTAACCAAGAGACCCAGTACTTC